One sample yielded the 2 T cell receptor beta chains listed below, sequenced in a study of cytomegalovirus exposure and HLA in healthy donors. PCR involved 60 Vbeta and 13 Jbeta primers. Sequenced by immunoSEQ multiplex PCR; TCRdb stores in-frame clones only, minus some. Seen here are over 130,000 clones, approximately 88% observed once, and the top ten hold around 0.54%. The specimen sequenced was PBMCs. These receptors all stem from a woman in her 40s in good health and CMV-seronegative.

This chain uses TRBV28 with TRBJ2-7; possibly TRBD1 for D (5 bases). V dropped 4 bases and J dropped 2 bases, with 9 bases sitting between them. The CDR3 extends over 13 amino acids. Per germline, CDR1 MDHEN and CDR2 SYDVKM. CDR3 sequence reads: CASSSGSTYEQYF. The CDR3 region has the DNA TGTGCCAGCAGTTCAGGGTCCACCTACGAGCAGTACTTC.

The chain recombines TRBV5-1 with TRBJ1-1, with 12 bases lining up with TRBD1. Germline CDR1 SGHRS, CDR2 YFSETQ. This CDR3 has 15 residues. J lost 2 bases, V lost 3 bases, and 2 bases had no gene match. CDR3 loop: CASSSGTGGNTEAFF. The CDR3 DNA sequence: TGCGCCAGCAGCTCCGGGACAGGGGGCAACACTGAAGCTTTCTTT.